This T cell receptor beta chain was retrieved from a study of T cells in Graves' hyperthyroidism and ophthalmopathy. Regarding the study as a whole: Ophthalmopathy was identified by the model a median approximately 6.4 months ahead of onset. The authors' 13 V-J model separated ophthalmopathy from stable hyperthyroidism.

This clonotype has a count of ten or more. Its specificity is unknown. Amplification of TCR beta CDR3 regions was performed using RNA transcripts as template. During a first-round RT-PCR of the TCR CDR3, the HTBI primer set was used. TCRdb re-analysed the multiplex PCR reads in MiXCR, keeping a single row per CDR3 protein. The sample shows nearly 600,000 distinct CDR3 sequences, more than 11% of them seen only once. Around 10 ml fresh peripheral blood yielded the PBMCs. V lost 5 bases and J 0 bases, leaving 14 bases between the germline ends. The CDR3 has 16 residues. Germline V gene sequence: CDR1 SGHTA, CDR2 FQGNSA.

Source material: blood. The sequence was collected from a woman aged 30 to 39 with Graves' hyperthyroidism that later progressed to Graves' ophthalmopathy. V is TRBV7-2 and J is TRBJ1-5; D may be TRBD1 (5 bases). This CDR3 is CASSARADNSNQPQHF. In nucleotides, the CDR3 is TGTGCCAGCAGCGCTCGGGCGGACAATAGCAATCAGCCCCAGCATTTT.